This passage covers 10 T cell receptor beta chains from one sample sequenced in a study of cytomegalovirus exposure and HLA in healthy donors. It was with 60 Vbeta and 13 Jbeta primers that the PCR ran. Sequencing was performed with immunoSEQ multiplex PCR; in TCRdb, only in-frame clones are kept and a portion is missing. Found here are 100,000 or so clones, 77% of them singletons; the top ten hold approximately 5%. The sequencing input was PBMCs. The receptors were gathered from a woman in her thirties or forties in good health and CMV-seronegative.

The chain is built from TRBV18 and TRBJ2-3; no definite D call. V was pared by 4 bases and J by 2 bases, with 10 bases between. The CDR3 sequence is 14 residues long. Germline assignment: CDR1 KGHSH and CDR2 LQKENI. CDR3 residues: CASSLFTNTDTQYF. CDR3 in DNA: TGTGCCAGCTCACTCTTTACTAACACAGATACGCAGTATTTT.

The CDR3 DNA follows: TGTGCCAGTAGGGCCGGCGGGGGGCGATCAACAGTGCAGTACTTC. Its translation: CASRAGGGRSTVQYF. V and J are TRBV19 and TRBJ2-7; 8 bases fit TRBD2. The germline gives CDR1 LNHDA, CDR2 SQIVND (reference sequence). The CDR3 is 15 amino acids. The J segment lost 9 bases and the V segment lost 6 bases, leaving 16 bases of the junction unmatched. The full variable domain, rest sourced from reference TRBV19 and TRBJ2-7, is DGGITQSPKYLFRKEGQNVTLSCEQNLNHDAMYWYRQDPGQGLRLIYYSQIVNDFQKGDIAEGYSVSREKKESFPLTVTSAQKNPTAFYLCASRAGGGRSTVQYFGPGTRLTVT.

The chain combines TRBV5-1 with TRBJ2-5, with 10 bases that match TRBD1. The CDR3 runs 14 residues. V lost 4 bases, J lost 6 bases, and 6 bases stayed unmatched. Germline V lookup: CDR1 SGHRS, CDR2 YFSETQ. The CDR3 region is CASSPGQGHQTQYF. CDR3 in DNA: TGCGCCAGCAGCCCGGGACAGGGGCATCAGACCCAGTACTTC.

The chain employs TRBV10-3 and TRBJ1-1, with TRBD1 identical over 7 bases. The J segment lost 1 base and the V segment lost 6 bases, leaving 11 bases of the junction unmatched. The length of the CDR3 is 16 residues. Germline loops: CDR1 ENHRY, CDR2 SYGVKD. The CDR3 region is CAIRDVSGTANTEAFF. The CDR3 region has the DNA TGTGCCATCAGAGACGTCTCCGGGACAGCGAACACTGAAGCTTTCTTT.

This chain uses TRBV10-3 with TRBJ2-1; D is undetermined. V was clipped by 4 bases and J by 4 bases, with 11 bases between them. Germline V gene sequence: CDR1 ENHRY, CDR2 SYGVKD. CDR3 length equals 14 residues. CDR3 amino acids: CAISGHSEYNEQFF. DNA for the CDR3: TGTGCCATCAGTGGTCATTCGGAGTACAATGAGCAGTTCTTC.

This clone is a singleton in its sample. The V call is TRBV7-9, the J call TRBJ1-1, with 7 bases identical to TRBD1. Germline V gene sequence: CDR1 SEHNR, CDR2 FQNEAQ (reference sequence). The CDR3 consists of 17 residues. The junction had 14 bases not matched to a gene; V was cut back by 2 bases and J by 5 bases. CDR3 region: CASSLRANRGFGTEAFF. In DNA form, the CDR3 reads TGTGCCAGCAGCTTACGGGCCAACAGGGGATTCGGAACTGAAGCTTTCTTT.

The chain links TRBV5-6 to TRBJ1-2, with a tentative D call TRBD1 (6 bases). V lost 8 bases and J lost 4, with 21 bases in between. The CDR3 has 15 residues. Germline-derived CDR1 and CDR2 are SGHDT and YYEEEE. Here the CDR3 DNA reads TGTGCCAGAACTCTGGGGGGGGGCGATGTCTATGGCTACACCTTC. The encoded protein is CARTLGGGDVYGYTF.

The genes are TRBV6-1 and TRBJ2-1; TRBD2 aligns across 11 bases. Germline CDR1 and CDR2: MNHNS and SASEGT. CDR3 length: 15 amino acids. V was clipped by 6 bases and J by 7 bases; unmatched bases: 8. The CDR3 loop is CASRRLAGGNNEQFF. The CDR3 region has the DNA TGTGCCAGCAGGAGGCTAGCGGGGGGAAATAATGAGCAGTTCTTC.

The chain is built from TRBV4-2 and TRBJ2-1, with 9 bases fitting TRBD2. The V gene end was trimmed by 0 bases and the J gene end by 10 bases; junction bases not matched to a gene: 10. CDR1 is LGHNA, CDR2 YNFKEQ, per germline. CDR3 length: 16 residues. CDR3 protein: CASSQDHSRAGGEQFF. The CDR3 DNA reads TGTGCCAGCAGCCAAGATCATTCCAGGGCGGGGGGGGAGCAGTTCTTC.

The gene calls are TRBV15 and TRBJ1-1, with D possibly being TRBD1 (5 bases). CDR1 and CDR2 from the germline V gene are LNHNV and YYDKDF (reference sequence). The CDR3 spans 12 residues. The V gene lost 6 bases and the J gene lost 8 bases, with 13 bases spanning the gap. The CDR3 region is CATRGGYTEAFF. CDR3 in DNA: TGTGCCACCAGGGGGGGTTATACGGAAGCTTTCTTT.